These T cell receptor beta chains were read from a single sample in a study of T-cell memory formation after mild COVID-19. Using its own MiXCR run on the 5' RACE reads, TCRdb lists one record per CDR3 protein. In the table there are tens of thousands of distinct CDR3 sequences, about 15% of which are singletons. Input material: PBMCs or a T cell subset sorted from them (not recorded which). The source is an adult who had mild COVID-19 (a few samples of this study predate the infection). Cell type and time point are not known. CDR3s include the opening cysteine and the closing phenylalanine or tryptophan. Each record gives: clone size, D gene, V gene, J gene, CDR3 protein, CDR3 DNA. The D gene is left open where the match is weak. Part of the rows lack a size; the others show once, few, many or a class for expanded clones.

>few|TRBD2|TRBV7-9|TRBJ2-5
CATDTGASGRRYF
TGTGCCACCGACACCGGGGCTAGCGGTAGACGGTACTTC
>.|.|TRBV20-1|TRBJ2-4
CSARVDGSPRGIQYF
TGCAGTGCTAGAGTTGACGGGAGCCCCCGGGGCATTCAGTACTTC
>many|.|TRBV6-1|TRBJ2-7
CASSEGTKQYF
TGTGCCAGCAGTGAAGGGACAAAGCAGTACTTC
>many|.|TRBV27|TRBJ2-7
CASSPGALIYEQYF
TGTGCCAGCAGCCCTGGGGCCCTGATTTACGAGCAGTACTTC
>.|.|TRBV6-5|TRBJ2-7
CASRKGQSGSYEQYF
TGTGCCAGCAGGAAGGGGCAGAGTGGCTCCTACGAGCAGTACTTC
>many|TRBD2|TRBV19|TRBJ2-3
CASSPLAGQSTDTQYF
TGTGCCAGTAGTCCGCTAGCGGGTCAGAGCACAGATACGCAGTATTTT
>many|TRBD1|TRBV30|TRBJ2-7
CAWSPDRVWEQYF
TGTGCCTGGAGTCCAGACAGGGTGTGGGAGCAGTACTTC
>medium-sized|.|TRBV7-2|TRBJ2-7
CARPPGAFRDYEQYF
TGTGCCAGGCCACCGGGGGCCTTCCGAGACTACGAGCAGTACTTC
>few|TRBD1|TRBV3-1|TRBJ1-1
CASSQLGTGGTEAFF
TGTGCCAGCAGCCAACTTGGGACAGGGGGCACTGAAGCTTTCTTT
>few|.|TRBV18|TRBJ1-4
CASSPRTATGGKLFF
TGTGCCAGCTCACCAAGGACAGCTACCGGGGGAAAACTGTTTTTT
>many|.|TRBV30|TRBJ1-2
CALWGPAVLSNYGYTF
TGTGCCCTGTGGGGACCCGCGGTCCTATCTAACTATGGCTACACCTTC
>many|.|TRBV7-9|TRBJ2-7
CASSRDPSSYEQYF
TGTGCCAGCAGCCGGGACCCCTCCTCCTACGAGCAGTACTTC
>many|.|TRBV5-1|TRBJ2-2
CASKLVPGDETGELFF
TGCGCCAGCAAACTAGTCCCGGGGGACGAGACCGGGGAGCTGTTTTTT
>many|TRBD2|TRBV20-1|TRBJ2-5
CSAVLAGGNQETQYF
TGCAGTGCGGTGCTAGCGGGGGGGAACCAAGAGACCCAGTACTTC
>few|.|TRBV16|TRBJ1-2
CASSPGTTNYGYTF
TGTGCCAGCAGCCCCGGGACAACTAACTATGGCTACACCTTC
>.|.|TRBV6-6|TRBJ2-4
CASSYSSGVAKNIQYF
TGTGCCAGCAGTTACTCGTCAGGGGTAGCCAAAAACATTCAGTACTTC
>many|TRBD1|TRBV5-1|TRBJ1-5
CASSPGTGGNQPQHF
TGCGCCAGCAGCCCCGGGACAGGGGGCAATCAGCCCCAGCATTTT
>many|.|TRBV12-3/TRBV12-4|TRBJ1-6
CASRNYEYSPLHF
TGTGCCAGCCGAAACTACGAATATTCACCCCTCCACTTT
>many|.|TRBV4-3|TRBJ1-2
CASSQDDRQGGYTF
TGCGCCAGCAGCCAAGATGACAGGCAGGGCGGCTACACCTTC
>few|TRBD1|TRBV20-1|TRBJ2-7
CSARTGIRYEQYF
TGCAGTGCTAGGACAGGGATCCGCTACGAGCAGTACTTC
>many|.|TRBV29-1|TRBJ2-4
CSVSRGVTKNIQYF
TGCAGCGTCAGCAGGGGGGTCACCAAAAACATTCAGTACTTC
>many|.|TRBV7-2|TRBJ2-1
CASSLVAGANEQFF
TGTGCCAGCAGCTTAGTGGCAGGGGCCAATGAGCAGTTCTTC
>many|.|TRBV4-3|TRBJ1-5
CASSQDRVQPQHF
TGCGCCAGCAGCCAAGACAGGGTACAGCCCCAGCATTTT